Listed below are T cell receptor beta chains from one sample, sequenced in a study of cytomegalovirus exposure and HLA in healthy donors. Clones were sequenced by immunoSEQ multiplex PCR, and TCRdb holds only the in-frame ones, with some missing. The table includes 190,000 or so clones, roughly four fifths detected once. The sequencing sample was made of PBMCs. The source is a man aged 50-60 years in good health and CMV-seronegative. CDR3s include the opening cysteine and the closing phenylalanine or tryptophan. D genes are given only for firm matches. Clone size, where shown, is once, few, many, or a class for clones that have expanded.

v_gene	abundance	j_gene	d_gene	CDR3aa	CDR3nt
TRBV29-1	.	TRBJ1-1	.	CSVSDSMNTEAFF	TGCAGCGTTTCCGACTCGATGAACACTGAAGCTTTCTTT
TRBV5-1	.	TRBJ2-1	.	CASSGTLLANEQFF	TGCGCCAGCAGCGGGACTCTCTTGGCAAATGAGCAGTTCTTC
TRBV18	.	TRBJ2-1	TRBD1	CASSPPGGGQGSNEQFF	TGTGCCAGCTCACCACCGGGCGGGGGACAGGGATCCAATGAGCAGTTCTTC
TRBV29-1	.	TRBJ2-2	.	CSVRQNTGELFF	TGCAGCGTTCGACAGAACACCGGGGAGCTGTTTTTT
TRBV5-1	once	TRBJ2-2	.	CASSLQGPNTGELFF	TGCGCCAGCAGCCTACAGGGCCCGAACACCGGGGAGCTGTTTTTT
TRBV4-1	.	TRBJ2-3	TRBD2	CASSHIDSGGSDTQYF	TGCGCCAGCAGCCACATCGATAGCGGGGGTTCAGATACGCAGTATTTT
TRBV4-3	once	TRBJ1-5	TRBD1	CASSQRQGDQPQHF	TGCGCCAGCAGCCAAAGACAGGGAGACCAGCCCCAGCATTTT
TRBV5-4	.	TRBJ2-7	.	CASTHRGGEQYF	TGTGCCAGCACCCACAGGGGAGGCGAGCAGTACTTC
TRBV28	.	TRBJ2-4	.	CASSSRSAGTKNIQYF	TGTGCCAGCAGTTCCCGTTCGGCGGGTACCAAAAACATTCAGTACTTC
TRBV19	.	TRBJ1-5	.	CASSIGRRDQPQHF	TGTGCCAGTAGTATAGGCCGGCGGGATCAGCCCCAGCATTTT
TRBV7-6	.	TRBJ2-7	TRBD2	CASSLGGGFGYEQYF	TGTGCCAGCAGCTTAGGCGGGGGGTTTGGCTACGAGCAGTACTTC
TRBV5-6	.	TRBJ1-3	TRBD1	CASSTGTGIRDTIYF	TGTGCCAGCAGCACCGGGACAGGTATCAGGGACACCATATATTTT
TRBV9	.	TRBJ2-1	TRBD1	CASSTRTGFDEQFF	TGTGCCAGCAGCACCCGGACAGGGTTTGATGAGCAGTTCTTC
TRBV7-9	.	TRBJ2-7	.	CSSSRGYEQYF	TGTTCCAGCAGTAGGGGTTACGAGCAGTACTTC
TRBV5-1	few	TRBJ2-7	TRBD1	CASSYPGQEGEQYF	TGCGCCAGCAGCTACCCGGGACAGGAGGGCGAGCAGTACTTC
TRBV11-3	.	TRBJ2-5	TRBD2	CASSLRTSGTETQYF	TGTGCCAGCAGCTTAAGGACTAGCGGGACGGAGACCCAGTACTTC
TRBV7-8	.	TRBJ2-5	TRBD2	CASSLRAGGLQETQYF	TGTGCCAGCAGCTTGAGGGCGGGGGGGCTCCAAGAGACCCAGTACTTC
TRBV7-6	.	TRBJ2-7	.	CASSSTESYEQYF	TGTGCCAGCAGCTCGACAGAATCCTACGAGCAGTACTTC
TRBV7-8	.	TRBJ2-5	TRBD1	CASSGRDRVETQYF	TGTGCCAGCAGCGGCCGGGACAGGGTAGAGACCCAGTACTTC
TRBV27	.	TRBJ2-7	.	CASSPRDGYEQYF	TGTGCCAGCAGTCCGCGGGACGGGTACGAGCAGTACTTC
TRBV6-5	.	TRBJ2-5	TRBD1	CASSITGGLETQYF	TGTGCCAGCAGCATCACAGGGGGGCTCGAGACCCAGTACTTC
TRBV7-3	.	TRBJ2-2	TRBD2	CASSLKMRSEAGGVNTGELFF	TGTGCCAGCAGCTTAAAAATGCGCAGCGAAGCGGGGGGTGTTAACACCGGGGAGCTGTTTTTT
TRBV19	.	TRBJ2-7	TRBD1	CASSIRQGSYEQYF	TGTGCCAGTAGTATCCGACAGGGTTCCTACGAGCAGTACTTC
TRBV30	.	TRBJ1-3	.	CAWSGRDIRPFGAIYF	TGTGCCTGGAGTGGCCGGGACATCCGTCCGTTCGGGGCCATATATTTT
TRBV7-9	once	TRBJ1-5	.	CASSSTGGGSQPQHF	TGTGCCAGCAGCTCAACCGGGGGGGGATCTCAGCCCCAGCATTTT
TRBV28	.	TRBJ1-1	.	CASSSPARGEAFF	TGTGCCAGCAGTTCCCCAGCCAGGGGTGAAGCTTTCTTT
TRBV27	.	TRBJ1-2	.	CASSLFLGQGGYTF	TGTGCCAGCAGTTTATTTCTGGGGCAAGGTGGCTACACCTTC
TRBV5-1	.	TRBJ2-7	.	CASSLDDSPAGEQYF	TGCGCCAGCAGCTTGGATGACAGTCCCGCGGGGGAGCAGTACTTC
TRBV5-1	.	TRBJ2-7	.	CASSLGSQGYEQYF	TGCGCCAGCAGCTTGGGTTCCCAGGGCTACGAGCAGTACTTC
TRBV5-4	.	TRBJ2-5	.	CASSFFRGSRGGQYF	TGTGCCAGCAGCTTTTTTAGGGGATCAAGGGGGGGCCAGTACTTC
TRBV12-2	.	TRBJ2-2	.	CASGREQCVPSTGELFF	TGTGCAAGTGGGCGGGAGCAGTGTGTACCGAGCACCGGGGAGCTGTTTTTT
TRBV2	.	TRBJ2-1	.	CASGSELHGEQFF	TGTGCCAGCGGTTCTGAACTACACGGTGAGCAGTTCTTC
TRBV9	.	TRBJ1-6	.	CASHRDTDSPLHF	TGTGCCAGTCACCGGGACACTGACTCACCCCTCCACTTT
TRBV7-2	once	TRBJ2-1	TRBD2	CASSLTVGSGRNEQFF	TGTGCCAGCAGCTTAACCGTCGGTAGCGGGAGGAATGAGCAGTTCTTC